This T cell receptor (beta chain) came from a study of cytomegalovirus exposure and HLA in healthy donors. V gave up 4 bases and J gave up 8 bases; unmatched junction bases: 11. CDR1 SGHTA and CDR2 FQGNSA come from the germline V gene. This CDR3 comprises 15 residues. Broader study findings: Many donors carried some public TCRs, although rarity characterized most TCR sequences.

Turning to this clone: Its matching antigen is unknown.

Clones were sequenced by immunoSEQ multiplex PCR, and TCRdb holds only the in-frame ones, with some missing. The sample holds about 130,000 clones, 85% to 90% seen once. The V gene is TRBV7-2, the J gene TRBJ2-5, with TRBD1 matching 9 bases. The sample consisted of PBMCs. This clonotype originated in a woman between 18 and 30 years old in good health and CMV-seronegative. CDR3 DNA: TGTGCCAGCAGCTCAACCGCGGGACAGGGTAATACCCAGTACTTC. It translates to CASSSTAGQGNTQYF. The variable domain in full, completed from reference TRBV7-2 and TRBJ2-5, reads GAGVSQSPSNKVTEKGKDVELRCDPISGHTALYWYRQSLGQGLEFLIYFQGNSAPDKSGLPSDRFSAERTGGSVSTLTIQRTQQEDSAVYLCASSSTAGQGNTQYFGPGTRLLVL.